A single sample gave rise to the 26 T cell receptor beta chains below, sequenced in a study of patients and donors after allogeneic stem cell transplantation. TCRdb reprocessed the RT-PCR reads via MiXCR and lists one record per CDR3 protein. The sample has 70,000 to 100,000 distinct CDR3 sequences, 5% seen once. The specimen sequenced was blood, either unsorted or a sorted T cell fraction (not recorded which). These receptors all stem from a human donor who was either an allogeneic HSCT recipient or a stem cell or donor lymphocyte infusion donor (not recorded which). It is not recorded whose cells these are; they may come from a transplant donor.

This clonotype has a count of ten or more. The CDR3 sequence: CASSPRPTSTGELFF. The CDR3 DNA sequence: TGTGCCAGCTCACCTCGACCAACTAGCACCGGGGAGCTGTTTTTT. The chain is built from TRBV18 and TRBJ2-2; D is perhaps TRBD2 (5 bases). The CDR3 runs 15 residues. The germline V gene encodes CDR1 KGHSH and CDR2 LQKENI. The V end lost 3 bases, the J end lost 4 bases, and 12 bases lay between the germline ends.

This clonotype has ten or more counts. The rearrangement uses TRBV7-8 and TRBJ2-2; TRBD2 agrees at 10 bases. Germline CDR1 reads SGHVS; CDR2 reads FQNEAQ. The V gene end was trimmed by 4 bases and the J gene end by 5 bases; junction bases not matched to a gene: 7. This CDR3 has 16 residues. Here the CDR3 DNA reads TGTGCCAGCAGCTCACTAGCGGGGTTGAGGACCGGGGAGCTGTTTTTT. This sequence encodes CASSSLAGLRTGELFF.

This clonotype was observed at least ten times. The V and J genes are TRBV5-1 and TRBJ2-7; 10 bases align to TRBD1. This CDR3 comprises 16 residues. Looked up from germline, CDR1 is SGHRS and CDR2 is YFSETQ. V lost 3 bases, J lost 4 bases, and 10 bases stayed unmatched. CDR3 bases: TGCGCCAGCAGCTCGAAGAGGGACAGGGGCCAATACGAGCAGTACTTC. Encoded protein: CASSSKRDRGQYEQYF.

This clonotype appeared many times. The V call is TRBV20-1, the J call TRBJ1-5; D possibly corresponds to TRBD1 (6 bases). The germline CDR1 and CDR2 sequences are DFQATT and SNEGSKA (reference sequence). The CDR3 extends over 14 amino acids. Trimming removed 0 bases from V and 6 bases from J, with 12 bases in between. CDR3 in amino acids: CSAREGFRGQPQHF. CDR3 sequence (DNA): TGCAGTGCTAGAGAAGGTTTCAGGGGTCAGCCCCAGCATTTT.

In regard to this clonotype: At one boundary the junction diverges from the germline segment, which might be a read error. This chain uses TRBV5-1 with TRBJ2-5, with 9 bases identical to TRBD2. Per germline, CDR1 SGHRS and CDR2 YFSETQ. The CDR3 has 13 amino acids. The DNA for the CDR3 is TGCGCCAGCAGCTTAGATACTAGCGGGCCCCGGTCCTTC. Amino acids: CASSLDTSGPRSF.

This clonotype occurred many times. For the CDR3, the DNA is TGTGCCAGTAGTATAGAGAGGAACACCGGGGAGCTGTTTTTT. Translating it yields CASSIERNTGELFF. The rearrangement joins TRBV19 to TRBJ2-2; D not certain. Looked up from germline, CDR1 is LNHDA and CDR2 is SQIVND (reference sequence). CDR3 size: 14 residues. Trimming shortened V by 0 bases and J by 1 base, and 3 bases separated the two germline ends.

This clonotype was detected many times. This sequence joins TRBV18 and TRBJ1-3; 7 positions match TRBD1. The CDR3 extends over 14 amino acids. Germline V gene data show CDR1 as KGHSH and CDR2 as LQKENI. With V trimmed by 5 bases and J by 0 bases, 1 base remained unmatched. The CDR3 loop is CASSRQGSGNTIYF. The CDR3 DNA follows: TGTGCCAGCTCAAGACAGGGCTCTGGAAACACCATATATTTT.

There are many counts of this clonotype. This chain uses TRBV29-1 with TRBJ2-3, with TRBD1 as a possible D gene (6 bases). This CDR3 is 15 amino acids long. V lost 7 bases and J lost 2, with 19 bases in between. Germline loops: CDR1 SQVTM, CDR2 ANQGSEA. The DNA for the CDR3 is TGCAGCGCGGGTACGACAGGAACTTTCACAGATACGCAGTATTTT. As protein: CSAGTTGTFTDTQYF.

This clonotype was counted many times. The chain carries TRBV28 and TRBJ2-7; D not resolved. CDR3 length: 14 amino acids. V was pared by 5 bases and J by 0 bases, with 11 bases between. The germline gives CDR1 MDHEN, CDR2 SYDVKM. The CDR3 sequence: CASSRYRSSYEQYF. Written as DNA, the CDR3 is TGTGCCAGCAGTCGATACCGTAGCTCCTACGAGCAGTACTTC. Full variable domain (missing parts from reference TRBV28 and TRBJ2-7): DVKVTQSSRYLVKRTGEKVFLECVQDMDHENMFWYRQDPGLGLRLIYFSYDVKMKEKGDIPEGYSVSREKKERFSLILESASTNQTSMYLCASSRYRSSYEQYFGPGTRLTVT.

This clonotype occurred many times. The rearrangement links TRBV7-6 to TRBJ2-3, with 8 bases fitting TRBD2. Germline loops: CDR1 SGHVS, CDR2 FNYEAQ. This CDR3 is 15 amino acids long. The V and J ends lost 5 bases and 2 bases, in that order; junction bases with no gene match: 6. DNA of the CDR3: TGTGCCAGCAGCGCCGGGACTAGACTCACAGATACGCAGTATTTT. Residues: CASSAGTRLTDTQYF.

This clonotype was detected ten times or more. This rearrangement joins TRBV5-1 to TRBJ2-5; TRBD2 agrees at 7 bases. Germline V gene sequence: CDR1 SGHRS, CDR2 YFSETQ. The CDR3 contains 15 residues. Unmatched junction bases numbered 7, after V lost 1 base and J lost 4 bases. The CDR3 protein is CASSLMSGVAETQYF. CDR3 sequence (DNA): TGCGCCAGCAGCTTGATGAGCGGGGTGGCAGAGACCCAGTACTTC.

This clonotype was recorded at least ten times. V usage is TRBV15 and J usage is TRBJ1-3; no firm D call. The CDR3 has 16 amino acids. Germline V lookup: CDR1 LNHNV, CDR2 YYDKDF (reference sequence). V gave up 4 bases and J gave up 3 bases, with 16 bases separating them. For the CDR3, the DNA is TGTGCCACCAGCACAGTGACTCTTGGTAGTGGAAACACCATATATTTT. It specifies CATSTVTLGSGNTIYF.

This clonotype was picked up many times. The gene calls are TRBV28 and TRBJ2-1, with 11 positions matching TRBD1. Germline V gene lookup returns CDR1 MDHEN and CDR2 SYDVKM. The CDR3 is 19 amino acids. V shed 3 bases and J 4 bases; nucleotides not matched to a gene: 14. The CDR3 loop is CASSFLVLRDRGKYNEQFF. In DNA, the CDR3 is TGTGCCAGCAGTTTCCTTGTGCTGAGGGACAGGGGGAAATACAATGAGCAGTTCTTC.

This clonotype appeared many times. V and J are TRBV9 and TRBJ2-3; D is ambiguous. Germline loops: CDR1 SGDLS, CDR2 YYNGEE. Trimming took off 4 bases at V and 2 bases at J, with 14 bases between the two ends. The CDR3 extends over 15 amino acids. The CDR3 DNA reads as TGTGCCAGCAGCCCCCAAGGGATCTACACAGATACGCAGTATTTT. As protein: CASSPQGIYTDTQYF.

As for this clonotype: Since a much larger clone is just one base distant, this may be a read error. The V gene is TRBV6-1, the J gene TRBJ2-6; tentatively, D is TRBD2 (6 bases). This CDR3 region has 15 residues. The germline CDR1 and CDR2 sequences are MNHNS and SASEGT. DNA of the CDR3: TGTTCCAGCGGGCGGACCAGCTCTGGGGCCAACGTCCTGACTTTC. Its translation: CSSGRTSSGANVLTF.

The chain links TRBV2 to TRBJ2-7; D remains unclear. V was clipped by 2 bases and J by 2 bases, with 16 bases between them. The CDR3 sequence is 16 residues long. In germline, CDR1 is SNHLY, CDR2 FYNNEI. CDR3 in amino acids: CASSEIGFAETYEQYF. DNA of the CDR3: TGTGCCAGCAGTGAAATAGGATTTGCAGAGACCTACGAGCAGTACTTC. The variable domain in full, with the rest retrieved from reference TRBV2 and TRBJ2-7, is EPEVTQTPSHQVTQMGQEVILRCVPISNHLYFYWYRQILGQKVEFLVSFYNNEISEKSEIFDDQFSVERPDGSNFTLKIRSTKLEDSAMYFCASSEIGFAETYEQYFGPGTRLTVT.

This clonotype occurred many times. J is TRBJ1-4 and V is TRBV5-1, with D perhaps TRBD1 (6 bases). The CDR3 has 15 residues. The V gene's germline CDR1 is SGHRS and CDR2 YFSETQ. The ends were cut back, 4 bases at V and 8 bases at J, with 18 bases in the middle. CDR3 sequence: CASSPGARGEEKLFF. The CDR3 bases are TGCGCCAGCAGCCCGGGGGCCAGGGGAGAGGAAAAACTGTTTTTT.

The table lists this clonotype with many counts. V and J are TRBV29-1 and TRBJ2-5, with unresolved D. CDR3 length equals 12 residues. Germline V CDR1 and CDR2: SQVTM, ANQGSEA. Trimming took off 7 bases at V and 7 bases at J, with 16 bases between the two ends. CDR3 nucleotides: TGCAGCGCCGGAGACACCTATGCGACCCAGTACTTC. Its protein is CSAGDTYATQYF. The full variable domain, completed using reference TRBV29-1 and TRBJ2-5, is SAVISQKPSRDICQRGTSLTIQCQVDSQVTMMFWYRQQPGQSLTLIATANQGSEATYESGFVIDKFPISRPNLTFSTLTVSNMSPEDSSIYLCSAGDTYATQYFGPGTRLLVL.

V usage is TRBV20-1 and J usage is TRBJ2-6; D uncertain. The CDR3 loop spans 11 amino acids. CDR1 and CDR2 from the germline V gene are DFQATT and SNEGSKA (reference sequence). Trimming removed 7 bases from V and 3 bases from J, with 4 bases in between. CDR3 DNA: TGCAGTGTGAATGGGGCCAACGTCCTGACTTTC. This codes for CSVNGANVLTF.

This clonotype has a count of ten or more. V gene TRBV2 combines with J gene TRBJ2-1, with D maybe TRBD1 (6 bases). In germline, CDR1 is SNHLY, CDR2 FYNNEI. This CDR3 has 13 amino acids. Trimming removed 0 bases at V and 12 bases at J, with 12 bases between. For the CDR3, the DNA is TGTGCCAGCAGTGAAGCGGCCCAGGGGCGGCAGTTCTTC. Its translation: CASSEAAQGRQFF.

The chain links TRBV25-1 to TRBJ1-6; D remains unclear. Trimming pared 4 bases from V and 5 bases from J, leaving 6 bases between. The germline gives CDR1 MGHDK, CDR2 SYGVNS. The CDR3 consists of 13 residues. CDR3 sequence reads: CASSGAHNSPLHF. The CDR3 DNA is TGTGCCAGCAGTGGTGCCCATAATTCACCCCTCCACTTT.

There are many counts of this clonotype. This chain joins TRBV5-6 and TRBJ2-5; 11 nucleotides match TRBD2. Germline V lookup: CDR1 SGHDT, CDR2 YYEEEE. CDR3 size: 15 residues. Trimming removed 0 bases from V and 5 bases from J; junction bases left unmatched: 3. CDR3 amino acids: CASSLVAGGRETQYF. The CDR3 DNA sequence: TGTGCCAGCAGCTTGGTAGCGGGGGGGCGTGAGACCCAGTACTTC.

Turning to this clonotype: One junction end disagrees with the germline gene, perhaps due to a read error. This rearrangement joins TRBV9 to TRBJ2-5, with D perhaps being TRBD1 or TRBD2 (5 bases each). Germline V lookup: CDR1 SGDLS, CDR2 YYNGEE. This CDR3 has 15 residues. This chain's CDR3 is CASSSGPALVETHYF. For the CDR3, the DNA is TGTGCCAGCAGCTCGGGACCTGCCTTGGTGGAGACCCATTACTTC. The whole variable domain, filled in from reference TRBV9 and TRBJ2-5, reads DSGVTQTPKHLITATGQRVTLRCSPRSGDLSVYWYQQSLDQGLQFLIQYYNGEERAKGNILERFSAQQFPDLHSELNLSSLELGDSALYFCASSSGPALVETHYFGPGTRLLVL.

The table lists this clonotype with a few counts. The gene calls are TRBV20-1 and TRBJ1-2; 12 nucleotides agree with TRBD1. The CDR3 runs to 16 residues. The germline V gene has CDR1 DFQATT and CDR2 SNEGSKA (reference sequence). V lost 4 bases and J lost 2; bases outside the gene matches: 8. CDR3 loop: CSANRGTGGVNYGYTF. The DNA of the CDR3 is TGCAGTGCTAACCGGGGGACAGGGGGCGTAAACTATGGCTACACCTTC.

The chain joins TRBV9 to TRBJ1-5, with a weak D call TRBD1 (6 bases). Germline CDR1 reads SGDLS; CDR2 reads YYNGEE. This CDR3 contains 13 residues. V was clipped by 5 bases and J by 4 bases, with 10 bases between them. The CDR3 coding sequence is TGTGCCAGCAGTACAGGGACGAATCAGCCCCAGCATTTT. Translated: CASSTGTNQPQHF.

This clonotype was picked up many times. CDR3 sequence reads: CASSGPREGHGQFF. DNA for the CDR3: TGTGCCAGCAGCGGTCCCCGGGAGGGCCACGGGCAGTTCTTC. The rearrangement uses TRBV3-1 and TRBJ2-1; 8 bases map to TRBD2. With V trimmed by 5 bases and J by 12 bases, 12 bases remained unmatched. The CDR3 loop spans 14 amino acids. The V gene's germline CDR1 is LGHDT and CDR2 YNNKEL (reference sequence).